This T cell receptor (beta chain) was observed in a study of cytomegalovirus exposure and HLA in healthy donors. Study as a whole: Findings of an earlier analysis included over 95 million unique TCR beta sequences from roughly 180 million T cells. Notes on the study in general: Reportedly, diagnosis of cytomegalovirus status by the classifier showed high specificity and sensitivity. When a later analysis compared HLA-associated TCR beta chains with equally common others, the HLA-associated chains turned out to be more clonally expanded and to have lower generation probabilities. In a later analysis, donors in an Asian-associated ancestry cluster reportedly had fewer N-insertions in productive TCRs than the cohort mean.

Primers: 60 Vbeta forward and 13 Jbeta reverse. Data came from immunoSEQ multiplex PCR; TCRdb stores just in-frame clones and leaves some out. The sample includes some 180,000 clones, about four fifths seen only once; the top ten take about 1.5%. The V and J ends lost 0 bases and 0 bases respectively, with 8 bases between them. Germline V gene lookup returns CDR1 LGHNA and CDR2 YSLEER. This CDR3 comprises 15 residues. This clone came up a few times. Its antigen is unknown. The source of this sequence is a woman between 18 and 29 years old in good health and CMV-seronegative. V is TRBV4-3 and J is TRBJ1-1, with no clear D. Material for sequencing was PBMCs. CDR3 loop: CASSQEAVMNTEAFF. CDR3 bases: TGCGCCAGCAGCCAAGAGGCAGTTATGAACACTGAAGCTTTCTTT.